This T cell receptor (beta chain) was retrieved from a study of metastatic and nonmetastatic thyroid tumors. How the authors handled the data: For papillary thyroid cancer, a distant-metastasis classifier was constructed from CDR3 differences observed across clinicopathological groups. TCRdb re-called the PCR reads with MiXCR. The V and J calls and clone size are TCRdb's, not the authors'. Seen here are 25,000 to 35,000 clones, 4% to 5% observed once, and the top ten hold 21%. No patient received treatment before thyroid surgery. Looked up from germline, CDR1 is SEHNR and CDR2 is FQNEAQ (reference sequence). With V trimmed by 6 bases and J by 3 bases, 7 bases remained unmatched. This CDR3 is built from 14 residues.

The sequenced sample was blood. The V and J genes are TRBV7-9 and TRBJ2-7, with TRBD1 identical over 8 bases. The receptor was isolated from a female donor with papillary thyroid cancer or a benign thyroid nodule (not recorded which). Some clones in this sample may be carry-over from other donors' samples. In DNA form, the CDR3 reads TGTGCCAGCAGACGCGGACAGGGAGGCTACGAGCAGTACTTC. It yields the protein CASRRGQGGYEQYF.